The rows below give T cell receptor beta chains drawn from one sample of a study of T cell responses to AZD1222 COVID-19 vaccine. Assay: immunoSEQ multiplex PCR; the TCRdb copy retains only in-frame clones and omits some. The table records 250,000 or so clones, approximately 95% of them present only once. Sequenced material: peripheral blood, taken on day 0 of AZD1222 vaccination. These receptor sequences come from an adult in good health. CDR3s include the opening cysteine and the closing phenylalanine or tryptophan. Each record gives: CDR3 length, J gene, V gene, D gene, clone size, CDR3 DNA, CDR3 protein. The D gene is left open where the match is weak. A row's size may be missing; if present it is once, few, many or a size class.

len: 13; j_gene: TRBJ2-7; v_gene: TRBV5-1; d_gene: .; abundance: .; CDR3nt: TGCGCCAGCAGCTCCGGCGGGGCCTACGAGCAGTACTTC; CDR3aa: CASSSGGAYEQYF
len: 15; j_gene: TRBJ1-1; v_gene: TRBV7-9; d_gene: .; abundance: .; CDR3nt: TGTGCCAGCAGCCCTCGAGGGGTGATGAACACTGAAGCTTTCTTT; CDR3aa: CASSPRGVMNTEAFF
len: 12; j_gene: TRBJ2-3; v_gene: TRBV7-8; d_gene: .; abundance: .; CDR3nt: TGTGCCAGCAGCCCCTACGTAGATACGCAGTATTTT; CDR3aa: CASSPYVDTQYF
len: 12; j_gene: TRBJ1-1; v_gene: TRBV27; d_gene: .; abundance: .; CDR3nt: TGTGCCAGCATGTCGGGGCTCACTGAAGCTTTCTTT; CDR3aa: CASMSGLTEAFF
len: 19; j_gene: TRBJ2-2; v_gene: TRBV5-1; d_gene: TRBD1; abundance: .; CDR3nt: TGCGCCAGCAGCTTGGTCTTCAGGGAGGACAGGGGGAACACCGGGGAGCTGTTTTTT; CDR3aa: CASSLVFREDRGNTGELFF
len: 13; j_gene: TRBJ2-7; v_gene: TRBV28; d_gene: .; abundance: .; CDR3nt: TGTGCCAGCAGTCCGGGACCGCTCTACGAGCAGTACTTC; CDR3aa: CASSPGPLYEQYF
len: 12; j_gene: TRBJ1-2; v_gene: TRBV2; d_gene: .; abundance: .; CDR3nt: TGTGCCAGCGGTAGTGGGTGGGATGGCTACACCTTC; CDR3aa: CASGSGWDGYTF
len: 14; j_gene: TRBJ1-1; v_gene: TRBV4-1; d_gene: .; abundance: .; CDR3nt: TGCGCCAGCAGCCATCCGCCGGCCTACACTGAAGCTTTCTTT; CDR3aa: CASSHPPAYTEAFF
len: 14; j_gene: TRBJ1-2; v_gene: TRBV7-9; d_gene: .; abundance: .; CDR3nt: TGTGCCAGCAGCCCTGGGGGGGGAAGCTATGGCTACACCTTC; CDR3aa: CASSPGGGSYGYTF
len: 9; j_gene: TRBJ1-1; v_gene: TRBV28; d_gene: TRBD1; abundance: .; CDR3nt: TGTGCCACTGGGACAGAGGCTTTCTTT; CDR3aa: CATGTEAFF
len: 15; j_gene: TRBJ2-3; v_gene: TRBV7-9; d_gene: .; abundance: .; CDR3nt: TGTGCCAGCAGCTTAGGCGGGAGAGGGGGAGATACGCAGTATTTT; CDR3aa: CASSLGGRGGDTQYF
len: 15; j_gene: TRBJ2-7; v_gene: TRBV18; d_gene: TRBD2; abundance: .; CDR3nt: TGTGCCAGCACCACCTCTAGCGGGGGGAGGTTGGAGCAGTACTTC; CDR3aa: CASTTSSGGRLEQYF
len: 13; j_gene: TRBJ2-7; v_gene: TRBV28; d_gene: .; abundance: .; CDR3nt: TGTGCCAGCAGTTGGGCCGCCTCCTACGAGCAGTACTTC; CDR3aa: CASSWAASYEQYF
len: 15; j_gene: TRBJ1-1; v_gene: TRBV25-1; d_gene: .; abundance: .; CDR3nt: TGTGCCAGCAGTGAATCAACGAGGGTGTGGACTGAAGCTTTCTTT; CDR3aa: CASSESTRVWTEAFF
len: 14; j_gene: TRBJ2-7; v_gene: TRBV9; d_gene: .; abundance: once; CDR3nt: TGTGCCAGCAGCGTAGATCAGGGTACCTACGAGCAGTACTTC; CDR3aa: CASSVDQGTYEQYF
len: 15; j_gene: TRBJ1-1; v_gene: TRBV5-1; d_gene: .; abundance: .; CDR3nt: TGCGCCAGCAGCCCCCTTCAGGGACCGAACACTGAAGCTTTCTTT; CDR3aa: CASSPLQGPNTEAFF
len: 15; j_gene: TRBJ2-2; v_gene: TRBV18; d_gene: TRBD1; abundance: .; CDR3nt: TGTGCCAGCTCACCCCTAGACAGGGGACACGGGGAGCTGTTTTTT; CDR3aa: CASSPLDRGHGELFF
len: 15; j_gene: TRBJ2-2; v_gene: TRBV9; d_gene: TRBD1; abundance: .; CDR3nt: TGTGCCAGCAGCGTCGGACAGGGAGCCACCGGGGAGCTGTTTTTT; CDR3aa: CASSVGQGATGELFF
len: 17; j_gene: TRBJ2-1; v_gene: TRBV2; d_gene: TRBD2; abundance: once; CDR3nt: TGTGCCAGCAGTCCGCGGAGGGACTACCTAGCCTACAATGAGCAGTTCTTC; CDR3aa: CASSPRRDYLAYNEQFF
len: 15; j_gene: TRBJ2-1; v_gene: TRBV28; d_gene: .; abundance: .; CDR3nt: TGTGCCAGTGTACCGCGCCCGAGCTCCTACAATGAGCAGTTCTTC; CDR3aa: CASVPRPSSYNEQFF
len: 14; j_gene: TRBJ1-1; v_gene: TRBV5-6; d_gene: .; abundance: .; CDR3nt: TGTGCCAGCAGCGCCGGGGGGAGGTACACTGAAGCTTTCTTT; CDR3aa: CASSAGGRYTEAFF
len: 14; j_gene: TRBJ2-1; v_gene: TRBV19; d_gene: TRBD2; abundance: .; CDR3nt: TGTGCCAGTAGTGCCTGGACTAGAATGAATGAGCAGTTCTTC; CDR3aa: CASSAWTRMNEQFF
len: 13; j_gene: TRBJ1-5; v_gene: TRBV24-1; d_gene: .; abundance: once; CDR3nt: TGTGCCACCAGTCGTCAGGGGAATCAGCCCCAGCATTTT; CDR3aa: CATSRQGNQPQHF
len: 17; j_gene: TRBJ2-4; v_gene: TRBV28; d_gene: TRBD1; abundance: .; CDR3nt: TGTGCCAGCAGTGCAGGGACAGGGGGCGCGACCAAAAACATTCAGTACTTC; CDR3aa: CASSAGTGGATKNIQYF
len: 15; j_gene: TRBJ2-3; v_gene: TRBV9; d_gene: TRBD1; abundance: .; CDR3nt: TGTGCCAGCAGCCCCCGACGGACAGGGACAGATACGCAGTATTTT; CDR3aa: CASSPRRTGTDTQYF
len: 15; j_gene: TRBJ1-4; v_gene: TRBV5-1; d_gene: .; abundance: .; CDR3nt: TGCGCCAGCAGCCCCACAGAACCCTCGGAAGAAAAACTGTTTTTT; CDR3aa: CASSPTEPSEEKLFF
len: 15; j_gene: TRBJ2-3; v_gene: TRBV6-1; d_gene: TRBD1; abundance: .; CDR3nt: TGTGCCAGCAGAGAAGGGACAGGCTTCACAGATACGCAGTATTTT; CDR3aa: CASREGTGFTDTQYF
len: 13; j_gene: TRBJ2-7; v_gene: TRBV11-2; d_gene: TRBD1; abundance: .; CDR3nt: TGTGCCAGCAGCTTAGTTCAGGGGGCGCGACTCGGCTTC; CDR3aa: CASSLVQGARLGF
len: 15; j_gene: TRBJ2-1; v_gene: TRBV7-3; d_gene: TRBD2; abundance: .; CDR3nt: TGTGCCAGCAGCTTGACTAGCGGAGTCGGTAATGAGCAGTTCTTC; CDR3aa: CASSLTSGVGNEQFF
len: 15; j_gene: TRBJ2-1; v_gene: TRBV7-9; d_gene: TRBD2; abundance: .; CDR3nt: TGTGCCAGCAGCTTAGGTAGCGGGGGGCGGTATGAGCAGTTCTTC; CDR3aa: CASSLGSGGRYEQFF
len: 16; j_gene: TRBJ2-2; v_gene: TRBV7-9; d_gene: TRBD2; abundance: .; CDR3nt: TGTGCCAGCAGCTTGCTAGCGGGAGCCCCCACCGGGGAGCTGTTTTTT; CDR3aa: CASSLLAGAPTGELFF
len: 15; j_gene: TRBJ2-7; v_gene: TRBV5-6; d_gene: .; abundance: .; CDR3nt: TGTGCCAGCAGCTTCACGACAGGCCGCCCCTACGAGCAGTACTTC; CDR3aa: CASSFTTGRPYEQYF
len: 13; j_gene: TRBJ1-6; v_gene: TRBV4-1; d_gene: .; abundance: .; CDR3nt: TGCGCCAGCAGCCAAGTACATGTATCACCCCTCCACTTT; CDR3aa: CASSQVHVSPLHF
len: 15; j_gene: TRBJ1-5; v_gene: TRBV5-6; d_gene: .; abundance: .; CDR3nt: TGTGCCAGCAGCTTATGGGATTTAGGGAATCAGCCCCAGCATTTT; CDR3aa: CASSLWDLGNQPQHF
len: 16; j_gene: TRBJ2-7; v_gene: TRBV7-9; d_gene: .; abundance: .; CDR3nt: TGTGCCAGCAGCATAGCCCCGCAGGGGAGTACCTACGAGCAGTACTTC; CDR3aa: CASSIAPQGSTYEQYF
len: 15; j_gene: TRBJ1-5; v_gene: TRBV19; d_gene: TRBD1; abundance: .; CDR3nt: TGTGCCAGTACCACGGGACAGGGGGTCAATCAGCCCCAGCATTTT; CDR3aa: CASTTGQGVNQPQHF
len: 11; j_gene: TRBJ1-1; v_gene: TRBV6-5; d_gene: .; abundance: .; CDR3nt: TGTGCCAGCAGTACCGGGATTGAAGCTTTCTTT; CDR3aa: CASSTGIEAFF
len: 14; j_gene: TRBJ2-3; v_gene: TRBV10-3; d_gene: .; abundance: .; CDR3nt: TGTGCCATCAGTCCAGGGGCCCTCACAGATACGCAGTATTTT; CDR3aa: CAISPGALTDTQYF
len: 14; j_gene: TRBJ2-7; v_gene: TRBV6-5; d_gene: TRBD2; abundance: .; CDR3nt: TGTGCCAGCAGTTATAGCGGGAGGGCAGGCGAGCAGTACTTC; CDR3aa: CASSYSGRAGEQYF
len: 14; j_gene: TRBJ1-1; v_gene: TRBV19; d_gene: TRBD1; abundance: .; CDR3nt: TGTGCCAGTAGTCCAGGGGGGAGGTGGACTGAAGCTTTCTTT; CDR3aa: CASSPGGRWTEAFF
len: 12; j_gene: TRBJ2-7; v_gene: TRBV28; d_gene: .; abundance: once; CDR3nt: TGTGCCAGCAGTTTATTAAGGGACGAGCAGTACTTC; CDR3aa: CASSLLRDEQYF
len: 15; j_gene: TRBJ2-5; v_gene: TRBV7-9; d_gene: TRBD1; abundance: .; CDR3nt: TGTGCCAGCACCGACCCGACAGGGGCGCGTGAGACCCAGTACTTC; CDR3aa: CASTDPTGARETQYF
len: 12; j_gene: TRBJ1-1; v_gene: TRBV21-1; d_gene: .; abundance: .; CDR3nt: TGTGCCAGCAGCAAATTGGGAACTGAAGCTTTCTTT; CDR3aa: CASSKLGTEAFF
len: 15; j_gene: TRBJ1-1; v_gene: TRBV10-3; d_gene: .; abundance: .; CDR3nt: TGTGCCATCAGTGGGATAACAGGAGGAGGAACTGAAGCTTTCTTT; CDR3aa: CAISGITGGGTEAFF
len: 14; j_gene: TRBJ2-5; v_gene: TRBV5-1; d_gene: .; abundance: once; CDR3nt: TGCGCCAGCAGCTCTCCGGGACTCCAAGAGACCCAGTACTTC; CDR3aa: CASSSPGLQETQYF
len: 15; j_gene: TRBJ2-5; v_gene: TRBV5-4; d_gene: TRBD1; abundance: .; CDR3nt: TGTGCCAGCAGCTGGACAGGAATTATGAAAGAGACCCAGTACTTC; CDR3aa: CASSWTGIMKETQYF
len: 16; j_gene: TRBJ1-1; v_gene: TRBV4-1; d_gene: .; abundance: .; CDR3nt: TGCGCCAGCAGCCAAGGTATAGGGTCACTGAACACTGAAGCTTTCTTT; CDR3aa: CASSQGIGSLNTEAFF
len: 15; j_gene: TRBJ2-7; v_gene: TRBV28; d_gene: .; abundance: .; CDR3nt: TGTGCCAGCAGTCTAGGACAGAATATCCTACGAAAGCAGTACTTC; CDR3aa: CASSLGQNILRKQYF
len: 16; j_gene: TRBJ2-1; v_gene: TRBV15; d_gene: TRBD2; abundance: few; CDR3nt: TGTGCCACCAGCAGAGGGGCGGGAGGGCCCAATAATGAGCAGTTCTTC; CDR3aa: CATSRGAGGPNNEQFF